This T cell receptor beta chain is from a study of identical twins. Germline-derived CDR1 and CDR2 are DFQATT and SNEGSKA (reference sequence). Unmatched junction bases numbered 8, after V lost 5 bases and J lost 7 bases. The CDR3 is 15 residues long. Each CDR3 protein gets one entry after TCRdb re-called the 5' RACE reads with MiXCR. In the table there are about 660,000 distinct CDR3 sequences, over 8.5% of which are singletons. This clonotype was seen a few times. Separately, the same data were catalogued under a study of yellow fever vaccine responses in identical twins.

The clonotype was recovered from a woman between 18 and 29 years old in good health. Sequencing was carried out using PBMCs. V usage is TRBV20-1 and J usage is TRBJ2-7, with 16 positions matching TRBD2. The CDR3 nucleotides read TGCAGTGCTCAGTTTCCGGGACTAGCGGGAGGGGAGCAGTACTTC. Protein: CSAQFPGLAGGEQYF.